This TCR beta chain was retrieved from a study of T cell responses to AZD1222 COVID-19 vaccine. Generated by immunoSEQ multiplex PCR, the TCRdb table keeps only in-frame clones and is missing some. The data contain under 150,000 clones, around 93% of them singletons. V lost 6 bases to trimming and J lost 3 bases; unmatched junction nucleotides: 12. Per the germline V gene, CDR1 is SNHLY and CDR2 is FYNNEI. The CDR3 consists of 17 residues. This clonotype was obtained from an adult in good health. The chain joins TRBV2 to TRBJ2-2, with 8 bases matching TRBD2. This material consisted of peripheral blood, taken on day 0 of AZD1222 vaccination. The CDR3 DNA reads as TGTGCCAGCAGCCAGAAATTTAGCGGGGAATACACCGGGGAGCTGTTTTTT. Its translation is CASSQKFSGEYTGELFF. The full variable domain, completed using reference TRBV2 and TRBJ2-2, is EPEVTQTPSHQVTQMGQEVILRCVPISNHLYFYWYRQILGQKVEFLVSFYNNEISEKSEIFDDQFSVERPDGSNFTLKIRSTKLEDSAMYFCASSQKFSGEYTGELFFGEGSRLTVL.